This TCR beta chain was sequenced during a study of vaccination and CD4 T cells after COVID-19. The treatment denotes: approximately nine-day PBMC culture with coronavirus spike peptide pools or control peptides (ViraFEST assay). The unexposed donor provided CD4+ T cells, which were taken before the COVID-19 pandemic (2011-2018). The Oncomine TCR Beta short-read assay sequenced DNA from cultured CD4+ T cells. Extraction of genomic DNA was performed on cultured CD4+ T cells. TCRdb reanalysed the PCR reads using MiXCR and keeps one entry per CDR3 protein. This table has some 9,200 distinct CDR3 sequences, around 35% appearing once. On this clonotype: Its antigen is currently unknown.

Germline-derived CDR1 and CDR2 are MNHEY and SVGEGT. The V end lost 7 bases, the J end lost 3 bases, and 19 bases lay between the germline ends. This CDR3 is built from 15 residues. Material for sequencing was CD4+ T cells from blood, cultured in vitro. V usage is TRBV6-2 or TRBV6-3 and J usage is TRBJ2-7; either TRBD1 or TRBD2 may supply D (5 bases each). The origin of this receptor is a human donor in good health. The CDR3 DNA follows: TGTGCCAGCATCTTCCGGGGCCTAGGGCACTACGAGCAGTACTTC. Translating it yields CASIFRGLGHYEQYF.